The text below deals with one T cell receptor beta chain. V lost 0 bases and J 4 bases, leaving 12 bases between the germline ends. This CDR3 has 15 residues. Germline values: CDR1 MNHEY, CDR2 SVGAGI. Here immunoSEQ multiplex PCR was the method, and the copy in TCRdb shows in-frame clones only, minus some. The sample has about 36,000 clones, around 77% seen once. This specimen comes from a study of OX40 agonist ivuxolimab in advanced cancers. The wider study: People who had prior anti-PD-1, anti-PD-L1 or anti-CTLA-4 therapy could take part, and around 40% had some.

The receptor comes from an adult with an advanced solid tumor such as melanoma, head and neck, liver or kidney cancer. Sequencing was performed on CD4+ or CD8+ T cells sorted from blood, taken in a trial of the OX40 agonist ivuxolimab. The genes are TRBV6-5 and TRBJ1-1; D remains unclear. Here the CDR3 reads CASSYSTGLGTEAFF. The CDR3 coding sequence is TGTGCCAGCAGTTACTCGACGGGCCTGGGCACTGAAGCTTTCTTT.